These 6 T cell receptor beta chains were sequenced from one sample in a study of spatial heterogeneity in lung cancer. As to time point: sample taken at primary tumor resection. TCRdb independently ran MiXCR on the 5' RACE reads; one entry per CDR3 protein. Of 90,000 to 95,000 distinct CDR3 sequences in the sample, roughly 12% were seen once. The input for sequencing was PBMCs, taken at surgery. Receptor source: a male donor with early-stage non-small cell lung cancer.

The chain is built from TRBV5-1 and TRBJ2-1; TRBD2 agrees at 8 bases. Germline values: CDR1 SGHRS, CDR2 YFSETQ. The ends lost 5 bases at V and 6 bases at J; junction bases unmatched: 7. CDR3 length: 14 residues. CDR3 amino acids: CASRVRGDINEQFF. CDR3 in DNA: TGCGCCAGCAGAGTGCGGGGGGATATCAATGAGCAGTTCTTC.

V and J are TRBV12-3 or TRBV12-4 and TRBJ2-2; D could derive from TRBD1 or TRBD2 (5 bases each). The ends were cut back, 2 bases at V and 6 bases at J, with 19 bases in the middle. CDR3 length equals 17 residues. As DNA, the CDR3 is TGTGCCAGCAGTTTACCCCCTTTGAGAGGGGCGTCCGGGGAGCTGTTTTTT. Encoded protein: CASSLPPLRGASGELFF.

This clonotype was recorded at least ten times. This chain uses TRBV7-3 with TRBJ2-7; 12 bases are a match to TRBD2. The CDR3 consists of 13 residues. From germline, CDR1 is SGHTA and CDR2 FQGTGA. V gave up 3 bases and J gave up 7 bases; unmatched junction bases: 1. The chain's CDR3 is CASSLTSGSEQYF. For the CDR3, the DNA is TGTGCCAGCAGCTTGACTAGCGGGAGTGAGCAGTACTTC.

This clonotype came up many times. J is TRBJ2-3 and V is TRBV4-1; 8 nucleotides agree with TRBD1. The CDR3 covers 21 residues. Germline V CDR1 and CDR2: MGHRA, YSYEKL. Losses at the gene ends were 4 bases for V and 6 bases for J; bases not matched to a gene: 27. The CDR3 nucleotides are TGCGCCAGCAGCCTCTACCGGGACAGGTACGGTTTTCGGCAACAACAGGATACGCAGTATTTT. Protein product: CASSLYRDRYGFRQQQDTQYF.

In this sample, this clonotype turned up a few times. V is TRBV4-3 and J is TRBJ2-3; D may correspond to TRBD1 or TRBD2 (5 bases each). Per the germline V gene, CDR1 is LGHNA and CDR2 is YSLEER. This CDR3 contains 17 residues. V lost 3 bases to trimming and J lost 6 bases, with 22 bases between them. The CDR3: CASSHSANRGQADTQYF. The CDR3, as DNA: TGCGCCAGCAGCCATTCGGCGAACCGGGGCCAAGCGGATACGCAGTATTTT.

The chain carries TRBV20-1 and TRBJ2-1; 7 nucleotides align to TRBD2. CDR3 length equals 14 residues. Germline trimming cut 7 bases from V and 4 bases from J; bases unmatched to any gene: 10. Germline CDR1 is DFQATT and CDR2 is SNEGSKA (reference sequence). The CDR3 region is CSVTRGVGYNEQFF. CDR3 DNA sequence: TGCAGTGTCACCCGGGGGGTGGGGTACAATGAGCAGTTCTTC.